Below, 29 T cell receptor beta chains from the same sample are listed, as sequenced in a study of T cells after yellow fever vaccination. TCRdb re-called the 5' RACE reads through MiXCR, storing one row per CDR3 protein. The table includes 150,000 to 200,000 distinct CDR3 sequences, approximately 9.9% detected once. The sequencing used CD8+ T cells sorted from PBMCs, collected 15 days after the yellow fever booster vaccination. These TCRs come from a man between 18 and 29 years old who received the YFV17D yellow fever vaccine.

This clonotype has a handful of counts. CDR3 in amino acids: CASSLATAVRDNEQFF. CDR3 DNA: TGTGCCAGCAGCTTAGCGACGGCGGTAAGGGACAATGAGCAGTTCTTC. The chain has TRBV7-9 and TRBJ2-1; D ambiguous. The ends were cut back, 0 bases at V and 5 bases at J, with 14 bases in the middle. Germline values: CDR1 SEHNR, CDR2 FQNEAQ (reference sequence). This CDR3 contains 16 residues.

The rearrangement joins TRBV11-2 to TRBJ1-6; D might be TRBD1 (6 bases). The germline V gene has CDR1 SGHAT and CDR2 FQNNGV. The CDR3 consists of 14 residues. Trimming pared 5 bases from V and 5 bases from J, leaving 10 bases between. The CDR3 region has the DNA TGTGCCAGCAGCGAGGGGGGGGATAATTCACCCCTCCACTTT. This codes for CASSEGGDNSPLHF.

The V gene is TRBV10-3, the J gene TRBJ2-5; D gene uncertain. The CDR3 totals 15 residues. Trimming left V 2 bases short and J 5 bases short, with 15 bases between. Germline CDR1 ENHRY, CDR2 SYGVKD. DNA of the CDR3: TGTGCCATCAGTGAGCGGGCCGGGCCCAGGGAGACCCAGTACTTC. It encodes CAISERAGPRETQYF.

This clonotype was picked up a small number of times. In nucleotides, the CDR3 is TGCAGCGCCGTTGAAGTCTCGGGGGCCGGGGGAAAACTGTTTTTT. It encodes CSAVEVSGAGGKLFF. The rearrangement uses TRBV29-1 and TRBJ1-4, with D possibly TRBD1 on 6 matching bases. Germline V lookup: CDR1 SQVTM, CDR2 ANQGSEA. Deletions cut 7 bases from V and 10 bases from J, with 25 bases between. The CDR3 has 15 residues.

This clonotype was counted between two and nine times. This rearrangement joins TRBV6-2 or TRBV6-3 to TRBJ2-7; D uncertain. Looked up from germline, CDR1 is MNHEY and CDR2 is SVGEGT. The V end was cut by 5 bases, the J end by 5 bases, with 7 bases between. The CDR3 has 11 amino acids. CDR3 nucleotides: TGTGCCAGCAGTCTCGGACACGAGCAGTACGTC. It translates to CASSLGHEQYV.

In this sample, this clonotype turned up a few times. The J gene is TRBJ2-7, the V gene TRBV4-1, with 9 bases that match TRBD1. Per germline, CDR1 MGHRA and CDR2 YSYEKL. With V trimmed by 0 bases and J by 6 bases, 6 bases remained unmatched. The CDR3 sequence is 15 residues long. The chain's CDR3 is CASSQEWDRVGEQYF. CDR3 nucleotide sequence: TGCGCCAGCAGCCAAGAATGGGACAGGGTAGGCGAGCAGTACTTC.

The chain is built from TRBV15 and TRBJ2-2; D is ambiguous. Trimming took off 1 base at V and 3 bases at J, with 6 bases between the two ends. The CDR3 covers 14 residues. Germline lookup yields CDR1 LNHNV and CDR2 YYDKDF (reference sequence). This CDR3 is CATSRARYTGELFF. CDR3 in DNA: TGTGCCACCAGCAGAGCCAGGTACACCGGGGAGCTGTTTTTT. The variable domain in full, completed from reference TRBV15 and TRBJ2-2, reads DAMVIQNPRYQVTQFGKPVTLSCSQTLNHNVMYWYQQKSSQAPKLLFHYYDKDFNNEADTPDNFQSRRPNTSFCFLDIRSPGLGDTAMYLCATSRARYTGELFFGEGSRLTVL.

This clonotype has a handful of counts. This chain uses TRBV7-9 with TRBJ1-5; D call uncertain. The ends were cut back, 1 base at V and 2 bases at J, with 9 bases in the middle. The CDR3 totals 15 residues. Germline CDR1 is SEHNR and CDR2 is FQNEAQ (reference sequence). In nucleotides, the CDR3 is TGTGCCAGCAGCTTAGGAGCGCCCGGCAATCAGCCCCAGCATTTT. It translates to CASSLGAPGNQPQHF.

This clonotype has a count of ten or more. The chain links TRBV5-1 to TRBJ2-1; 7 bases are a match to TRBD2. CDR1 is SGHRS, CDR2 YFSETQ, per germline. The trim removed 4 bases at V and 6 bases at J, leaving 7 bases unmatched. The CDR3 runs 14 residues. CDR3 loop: CASSQTTGGNEQFF. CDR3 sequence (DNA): TGCGCCAGCAGCCAAACTACGGGGGGCAATGAGCAGTTCTTC.

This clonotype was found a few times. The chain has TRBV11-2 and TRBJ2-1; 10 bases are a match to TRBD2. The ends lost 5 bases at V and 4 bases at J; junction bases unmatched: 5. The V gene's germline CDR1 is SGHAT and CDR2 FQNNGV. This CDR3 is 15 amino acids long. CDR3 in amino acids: CASSRTSGVYNEQFF. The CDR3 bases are TGTGCCAGCAGCCGAACTAGCGGGGTATACAATGAGCAGTTCTTC.

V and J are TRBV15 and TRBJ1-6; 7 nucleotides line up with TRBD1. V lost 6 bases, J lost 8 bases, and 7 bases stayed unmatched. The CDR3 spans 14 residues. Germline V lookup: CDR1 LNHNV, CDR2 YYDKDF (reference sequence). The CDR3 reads CATRAQGRDSPLHF. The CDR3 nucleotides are TGTGCCACCAGGGCACAGGGGAGGGATTCACCCCTCCACTTT.

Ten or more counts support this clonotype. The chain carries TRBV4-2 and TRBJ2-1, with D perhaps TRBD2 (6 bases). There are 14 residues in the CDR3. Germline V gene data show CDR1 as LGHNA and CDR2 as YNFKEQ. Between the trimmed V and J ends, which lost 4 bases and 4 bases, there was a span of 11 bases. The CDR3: CASSPPGGYNEQFF. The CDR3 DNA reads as TGTGCCAGCAGCCCCCCCGGGGGATACAATGAGCAGTTCTTC.

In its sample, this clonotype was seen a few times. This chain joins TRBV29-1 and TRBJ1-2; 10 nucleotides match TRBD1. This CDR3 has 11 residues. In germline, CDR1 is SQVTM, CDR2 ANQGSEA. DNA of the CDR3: TGCAAGACCGGGACAGGGGATGGCTACACCTTC. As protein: CKTGTGDGYTF.

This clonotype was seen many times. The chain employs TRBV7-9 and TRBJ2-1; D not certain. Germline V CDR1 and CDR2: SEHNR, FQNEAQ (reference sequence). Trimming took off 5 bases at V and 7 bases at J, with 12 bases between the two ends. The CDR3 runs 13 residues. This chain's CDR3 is CASSPSTENEQFF. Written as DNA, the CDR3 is TGTGCCAGCAGCCCTTCCACAGAGAATGAGCAGTTCTTC.

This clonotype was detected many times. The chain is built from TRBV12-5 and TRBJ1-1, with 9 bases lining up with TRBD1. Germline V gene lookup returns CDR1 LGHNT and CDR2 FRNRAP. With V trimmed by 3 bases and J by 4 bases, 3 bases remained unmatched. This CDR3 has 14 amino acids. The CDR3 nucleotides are TGTGCTAGTGGTTTTGGGACAGGGATCACTGAAGCTTTCTTT. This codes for CASGFGTGITEAFF.

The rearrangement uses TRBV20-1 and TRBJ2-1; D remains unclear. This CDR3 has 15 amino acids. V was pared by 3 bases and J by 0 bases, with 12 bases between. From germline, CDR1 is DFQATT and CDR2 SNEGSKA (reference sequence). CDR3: CSASPTLSSYNEQFF. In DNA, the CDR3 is TGCAGTGCTAGCCCGACCCTCAGCTCCTACAATGAGCAGTTCTTC.

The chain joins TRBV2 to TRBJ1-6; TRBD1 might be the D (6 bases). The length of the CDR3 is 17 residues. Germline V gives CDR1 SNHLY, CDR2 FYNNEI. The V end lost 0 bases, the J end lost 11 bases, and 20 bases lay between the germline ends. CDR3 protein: CASSEADWGAGNPPLHF. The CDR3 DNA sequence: TGTGCCAGCAGTGAAGCGGATTGGGGGGCTGGCAATCCACCCCTCCACTTT.

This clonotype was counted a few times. Here the CDR3 reads CSVVKTGLGTDTQYF. The CDR3, as DNA: TGCAGCGTTGTAAAGACAGGCCTTGGCACAGATACGCAGTATTTT. The V gene is TRBV29-1, the J gene TRBJ2-3; possible D gene TRBD1, 6 bases. Germline-derived CDR1 and CDR2 are SQVTM and ANQGSEA. The ends were cut back, 4 bases at V and 1 base at J, with 15 bases in the middle. This CDR3 region has 15 residues.

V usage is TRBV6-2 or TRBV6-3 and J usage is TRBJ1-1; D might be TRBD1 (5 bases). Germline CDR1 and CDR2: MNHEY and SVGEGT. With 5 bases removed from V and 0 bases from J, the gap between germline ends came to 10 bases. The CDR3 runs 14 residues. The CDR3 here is CASSGGRMNTEAFF. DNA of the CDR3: TGTGCCAGCAGTGGGGGACGGATGAACACTGAAGCTTTCTTT.

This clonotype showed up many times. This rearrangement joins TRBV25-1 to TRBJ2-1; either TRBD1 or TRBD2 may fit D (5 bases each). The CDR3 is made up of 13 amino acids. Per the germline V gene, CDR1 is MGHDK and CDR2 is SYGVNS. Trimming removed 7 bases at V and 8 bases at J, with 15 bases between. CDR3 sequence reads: CASKQGTGDEQFF. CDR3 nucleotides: TGTGCCAGCAAACAAGGGACCGGCGATGAGCAGTTCTTC.

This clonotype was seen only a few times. The CDR3 nucleotides read TGTGCCAGCAGTGAGAGGCGGGGGGCGATTGTGAATGAGCAGTTCTTC. Amino acid sequence: CASSERRGAIVNEQFF. This chain links TRBV6-1 with TRBJ2-1; 8 bases agree with TRBD2. This CDR3 is 16 amino acids long. Germline V gene sequence: CDR1 MNHNS, CDR2 SASEGT. After removal of 3 bases from V and 7 bases from J, the junction contained 11 bases not matched to a gene.

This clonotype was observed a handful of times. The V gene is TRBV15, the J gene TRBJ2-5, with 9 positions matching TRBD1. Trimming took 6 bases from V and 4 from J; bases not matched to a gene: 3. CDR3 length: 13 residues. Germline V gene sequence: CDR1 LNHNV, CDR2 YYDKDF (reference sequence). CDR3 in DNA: TGTGCCACCAGACAGGGGGCGGGAGAGACCCAGTACTTC. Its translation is CATRQGAGETQYF.

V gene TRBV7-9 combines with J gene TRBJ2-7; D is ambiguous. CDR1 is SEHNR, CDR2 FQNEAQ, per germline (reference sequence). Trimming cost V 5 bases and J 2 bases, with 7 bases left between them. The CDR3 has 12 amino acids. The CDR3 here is CASSQNPYEQYF. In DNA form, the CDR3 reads TGTGCCAGCAGCCAAAACCCCTACGAGCAGTACTTC.

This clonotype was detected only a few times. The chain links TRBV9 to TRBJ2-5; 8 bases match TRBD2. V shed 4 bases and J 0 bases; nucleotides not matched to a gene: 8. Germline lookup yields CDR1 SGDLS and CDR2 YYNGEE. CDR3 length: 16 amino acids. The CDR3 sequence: CASSPRGGGYQETQYF. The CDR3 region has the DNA TGTGCCAGCAGCCCCCGGGGCGGGGGGTACCAAGAGACCCAGTACTTC.

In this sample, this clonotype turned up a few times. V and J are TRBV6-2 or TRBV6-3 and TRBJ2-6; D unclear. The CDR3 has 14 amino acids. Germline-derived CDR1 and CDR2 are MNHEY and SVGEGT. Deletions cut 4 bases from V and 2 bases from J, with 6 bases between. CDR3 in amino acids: CASSFHTGANVLTF. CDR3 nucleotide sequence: TGTGCCAGCAGTTTCCACACTGGGGCCAACGTCCTGACTTTC.

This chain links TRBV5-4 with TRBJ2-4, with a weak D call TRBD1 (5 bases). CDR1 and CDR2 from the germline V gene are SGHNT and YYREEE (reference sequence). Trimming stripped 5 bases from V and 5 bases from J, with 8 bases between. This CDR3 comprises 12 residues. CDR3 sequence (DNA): TGTGCCAGCAGAGGGGAAGAAAACATTCAGTACTTC. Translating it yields CASRGEENIQYF.

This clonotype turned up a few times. CDR3 DNA: TGTGCCAGTAGTCCGGTCGGACCTGGGGATGAAGCTTTCTTT. It translates to CASSPVGPGDEAFF. The genes are TRBV19 and TRBJ1-1, with D hard to call. Germline CDR1 LNHDA, CDR2 SQIVND (reference sequence). The CDR3 covers 14 residues. V was cut by 5 bases and J by 7 bases, with 17 bases left in between. The full variable domain, rest sourced from reference TRBV19 and TRBJ1-1, is DGGITQSPKYLFRKEGQNVTLSCEQNLNHDAMYWYRQDPGQGLRLIYYSQIVNDFQKGDIAEGYSVSREKKESFPLTVTSAQKNPTAFYLCASSPVGPGDEAFFGQGTRLTVV.

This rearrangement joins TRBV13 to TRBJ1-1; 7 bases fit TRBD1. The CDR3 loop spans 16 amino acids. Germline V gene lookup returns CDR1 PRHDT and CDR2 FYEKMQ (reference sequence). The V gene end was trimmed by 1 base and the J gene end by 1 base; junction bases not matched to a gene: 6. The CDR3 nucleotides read TGTGCCAGCAGCTTAGAATGGACAGGTGCGAACACTGAAGCTTTCTTT. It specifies CASSLEWTGANTEAFF.

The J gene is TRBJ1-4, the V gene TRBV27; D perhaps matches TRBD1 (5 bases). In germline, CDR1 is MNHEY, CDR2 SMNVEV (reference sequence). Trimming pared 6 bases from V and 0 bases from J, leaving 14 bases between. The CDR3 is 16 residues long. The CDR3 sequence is CASRFRAHPTNEKLFF. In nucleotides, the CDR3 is TGTGCCAGCAGATTCAGGGCGCATCCAACTAATGAAAAACTGTTTTTT.